Below are 18 T cell receptor beta chains sequenced from a single sample in a study of blood T cell repertoires in COVID-19. Method: immunoSEQ multiplex PCR; TCRdb's copy keeps in-frame clones and lacks some. The sample lists 250,000 to 300,000 clones, around nine tenths occurring once. Sample: peripheral blood. The receptors stem from a woman aged 25 to 39 with COVID-19, enrolled during active disease.

This clone has more than one count but fewer than ten. The rearrangement links TRBV6-5 to TRBJ2-6; 8 bases are shared with TRBD2. This CDR3 is 16 amino acids long. V trimming: 2 bases; J trimming: 2 bases; junction bases outside the gene matches: 2. Germline V gene data show CDR1 as MNHEY and CDR2 as SVGAGI. The DNA for the CDR3 is TGTGCCAGCAGTTACGGGCGGGAGGCTGGGGCCAACGTCCTGACTTTC. It encodes CASSYGREAGANVLTF.

This clone has only a few counts. V gene TRBV7-9 combines with J gene TRBJ1-4; D unresolved. V was pared by 5 bases and J by 8 bases, with 18 bases between. Germline values: CDR1 SEHNR, CDR2 FQNEAQ (reference sequence). This CDR3 has 15 amino acids. CDR3 loop: CASSRPPLNGEKLFF. The CDR3, as DNA: TGTGCCAGCAGCCGTCCGCCTCTCAACGGGGAAAAACTGTTTTTT.

This clone was counted only a few times. In nucleotides, the CDR3 is TGTGCCAGCAGCACCGGGACTAGCGGGAGGATAGAGCAGTACTTC. Translated, it gives CASSTGTSGRIEQYF. The chain combines TRBV5-6 with TRBJ2-7, with 15 bases fitting TRBD2. The junction had 6 bases not matched to a gene; V was cut back by 4 bases and J by 7 bases. The CDR3 has 15 residues. Germline V lookup: CDR1 SGHDT, CDR2 YYEEEE.

The gene calls are TRBV24-1 and TRBJ2-1; 7 positions match TRBD2. Germline trimming cut 4 bases from V and 12 bases from J; bases unmatched to any gene: 8. CDR3 size: 13 residues. Germline CDR1 is KGHDR and CDR2 is SFDVKD. The chain's CDR3 is CATSEASGGRQFF. DNA for the CDR3: TGTGCCACCAGTGAGGCTAGCGGCGGGAGGCAGTTCTTC.

The chain carries TRBV13 and TRBJ2-7; TRBD1 matches 11 bases. Germline CDR1 reads PRHDT; CDR2 reads FYEKMQ (reference sequence). The CDR3 extends over 15 amino acids. V lost 6 bases to trimming and J lost 3 bases; unmatched junction nucleotides: 7. CDR3 nucleotides: TGTGCCAGCAGTCGTTCGGGACAGGGGGTCTACGAGCAGTACTTC. Its translation: CASSRSGQGVYEQYF.

V and J are TRBV6-6 and TRBJ2-5; 9 bases are a match to TRBD2. J was trimmed by 5 bases and V by 0 bases; bases with no gene match: 7. CDR1 and CDR2 from the germline V gene are MNHNY and SVGAGI (reference sequence). The CDR3 covers 16 residues. The CDR3 is CASSYSIQREVETQYF. The CDR3, as DNA: TGTGCCAGCAGTTACTCGATCCAGCGGGAGGTGGAGACCCAGTACTTC.

The chain has TRBV7-8 and TRBJ2-7, with TRBD2 as a possible D gene (6 bases). Trimming took off 5 bases at V and 2 bases at J, with 16 bases between the two ends. Germline loops: CDR1 SGHVS, CDR2 FQNEAQ. The CDR3 is 15 residues long. In DNA form, the CDR3 reads TGTGCCAGCAGCGCGGGACGGATGGGAACCTACGAGCAGTACTTC. Translated, it gives CASSAGRMGTYEQYF.

The chain joins TRBV5-6 to TRBJ1-2; D might be TRBD1 (6 bases). Looked up from germline, CDR1 is SGHDT and CDR2 is YYEEEE. The CDR3 sequence is 15 residues long. Trimming stripped 0 bases from V and 2 bases from J, with 11 bases between. The CDR3 loop reads CASSLGGGPNYGYTF. The CDR3 nucleotides are TGTGCCAGCAGCTTGGGCGGGGGGCCCAACTATGGCTACACCTTC.

The V gene is TRBV6-5, the J gene TRBJ1-5; the D gene is possibly TRBD1 (5 bases). Germline CDR1 reads MNHEY; CDR2 reads SVGAGI. Deletions cut 5 bases from V and 3 bases from J, with 8 bases between. This CDR3 region has 13 residues. Here the CDR3 DNA reads TGTGCCAGCAGTAGGGGATTCAATCAGCCCCAGCATTTT. Its protein product is CASSRGFNQPQHF.

The chain uses TRBV30 and TRBJ1-2, with a tentative D call TRBD1 (6 bases). The CDR3 spans 14 residues. Germline assignment: CDR1 GTSNPN and CDR2 SVGIG (reference sequence). V shed 3 bases and J shed 1 base, with 12 bases lying between them. The CDR3: CAWRGTHFNYGYTF. The CDR3 coding sequence is TGTGCCTGGAGGGGGACACACTTTAACTATGGCTACACCTTC.

V usage is TRBV5-4 and J usage is TRBJ1-2; TRBD1 might be the D (6 bases). Germline V lookup: CDR1 SGHNT, CDR2 YYREEE (reference sequence). The CDR3 runs 15 residues. Trimming took off 0 bases at V and 2 bases at J, with 11 bases between the two ends. CDR3 in DNA: TGTGCCAGCAGCTTGGTTGGCAGGGGAAACTATGGCTACACCTTC. Amino acids: CASSLVGRGNYGYTF.

The V and J genes are TRBV6-5 and TRBJ1-5; D perhaps matches TRBD1 (5 bases). Trimming removed 2 bases at V and 5 bases at J, with 10 bases between. Germline values: CDR1 MNHEY, CDR2 SVGAGI. The CDR3 is 14 amino acids. The CDR3 bases are TGTGCCAGCAGTTACAAAGGGGTTCATCAGCCCCAGCATTTT. It is translated as CASSYKGVHQPQHF.

J is TRBJ1-4 and V is TRBV19; TRBD1 is a possible D gene (5 bases). V gave up 6 bases and J gave up 11 bases, with 22 bases separating them. CDR3 length equals 15 residues. Germline CDR1 is LNHDA and CDR2 is SQIVND (reference sequence). The CDR3 DNA reads as TGTGCCAGTAGACAAACCGACAGTGCCACCGTGAAACTGTTTTTT. Translation: CASRQTDSATVKLFF.

The J gene is TRBJ2-7, the V gene TRBV24-1; 9 bases agree with TRBD1. The CDR3 contains 14 residues. Unmatched junction bases numbered 1, after V lost 4 bases and J lost 1 base. The V gene's germline CDR1 is KGHDR and CDR2 SFDVKD. Written as DNA, the CDR3 is TGTGCCACCAGTGAAGGGACAGGGTCCTACGAGCAGTACTTC. Its protein is CATSEGTGSYEQYF.

This clone appeared a single time. The chain carries TRBV19 and TRBJ1-6; D is unclear. This CDR3 contains 12 residues. Germline CDR1 and CDR2: LNHDA and SQIVND (reference sequence). The V end was cut by 10 bases, the J end by 0 bases, with 4 bases between. The CDR3, as DNA: TGTGCCACCAGCTCCTATAATTCACCCCTCCACTTT. Protein: CATSSYNSPLHF. The entire variable domain, with the rest obtained from reference TRBV19 and TRBJ1-6, is as follows: DGGITQSPKYLFRKEGQNVTLSCEQNLNHDAMYWYRQDPGQGLRLIYYSQIVNDFQKGDIAEGYSVSREKKESFPLTVTSAQKNPTAFYLCATSSYNSPLHFGNGTRLTVT.

CDR3 sequence reads: CASSYISGTGPSEAFF. The CDR3 DNA reads as TGTGCCAGCAGCTATATATCCGGGACAGGGCCCTCTGAAGCTTTCTTT. V usage is TRBV11-1 and J usage is TRBJ1-1, with 9 bases fitting TRBD1. J was trimmed by 6 bases and V by 4 bases; bases with no gene match: 12. Germline values: CDR1 SGHAT, CDR2 FQDESV (reference sequence). The CDR3 is 16 amino acids.

V gene TRBV7-9 combines with J gene TRBJ2-2; no firm D call. The V end lost 1 base, the J end lost 0 bases, and 9 bases lay between the germline ends. The CDR3 contains 16 residues. Germline assignment: CDR1 SEHNR and CDR2 FQNEAQ (reference sequence). The CDR3 loop is CASSLVRLANTGELFF. CDR3 nucleotide sequence: TGTGCCAGCAGCTTAGTGCGGCTTGCGAACACCGGGGAGCTGTTTTTT.

This clone was seen once. J is TRBJ2-7 and V is TRBV6-5; TRBD2 matches 7 bases. The CDR3 length is 16 residues. J lost 2 bases, V lost 0 bases, and 7 bases had no gene match. Germline V gives CDR1 MNHEY, CDR2 SVGAGI. The CDR3 sequence is CASSYSPRGRAYEQYF. CDR3 sequence (DNA): TGTGCCAGCAGTTACTCCCCTCGGGGGAGGGCCTACGAGCAGTACTTC.